This T cell receptor beta chain appears in the sequencing data of a study of CD8 T cells in ankylosing spondylitis. Study outcomes and limitations: Researchers reportedly found disease-linked clones significantly enriched in matched ankylosing spondylitis synovial fluid.

This clonotype appeared a few times. Its antigen is unknown. With molecular barcodes, quantitative 5'-RACE was used to make the TCR beta libraries. MiXCR, applied by TCRdb to the 5' RACE reads, yields one record per CDR3 protein. The top ten clones hold around 56% of a sample with tens of thousands of distinct CDR3 sequences, around 26% of them seen once. This CDR3 has 14 amino acids. From germline, CDR1 is SGHRS and CDR2 YFSETQ. V shed 4 bases and J 5 bases; nucleotides not matched to a gene: 7. The chain couples TRBV5-1 to TRBJ2-5; 8 positions agree with TRBD1. The clonotype comes from a male donor with ankylosing spondylitis or in good health (not recorded which). Material for sequencing was blood, either unsorted or a sorted T cell fraction (not recorded which). The CDR3 nucleotides are TGCGCCAGCAGCAAGCAGACAGGGGCCGAGACCCAGTACTTC. Translated, it gives CASSKQTGAETQYF.